This T cell receptor beta chain comes out of a study of shared clonotypes between healthy human individuals. The CDR3 spans 15 residues. V gave up 4 bases and J gave up 2 bases, with 12 bases separating them. The germline V gene encodes CDR1 SGHVS and CDR2 FQNEAQ. Some clones are missing from TCRdb's copy, which holds only in-frame ones; the method was immunoSEQ multiplex PCR. The sample includes some 120,000 clones, 55% to 70% of them seen just once. Sequencing was performed on memory CD8+ T cells sorted from blood. Subset given: CD45RO+ cells pooled with CCR7-negative TemRA cells. This sequence originates from a woman in her twenties or thirties in good health. This chain joins TRBV7-8 and TRBJ2-1, with D unresolved. For the CDR3, the DNA is TGTGCCAGCAGCTCCGCACCCGACACCTACAATGAGCAGTTCTTC. Translation gives CASSSAPDTYNEQFF.